A single sample is the source of the 16 T cell receptor beta chains below, sequenced in a study of Ad26.COV2.S vaccination and SARS-CoV-2 variants. Treatment indicated: some 20 received Ad26.COV2.S at low or high dose, single or two shots; a few received placebo; per-sample allocation not given. Sampling occurred on day 63 after the first vaccine or placebo injection. Clones were read by immunoSEQ multiplex PCR, and TCRdb kept only the in-frame ones, dropping some. Among about 680,000 clones listed, roughly nine tenths were seen once. The sample was peripheral blood, taken in a trial of Ad26.COV2.S vaccine versus placebo. The receptor source for this set is a person aged 18-60 years who received the Ad26.COV2.S COVID-19 vaccine or a placebo.

The J gene is TRBJ2-5, the V gene TRBV7-2; no clear D gene. Trimming cost V 1 base and J 5 bases, with 14 bases left between them. Germline V gives CDR1 SGHTA, CDR2 FQGNSA. This CDR3 has 15 residues. CDR3 DNA: TGTGCCAGCAGCTTAGGGTATGGGGTGCGGGAGACCCAGTACTTC. It is translated as CASSLGYGVRETQYF.

This sequence joins TRBV12-3 or TRBV12-4 and TRBJ1-5; TRBD1 matches at 8 bases. The CDR3 consists of 12 residues. V trimming: 1 base; J trimming: 12 bases; junction bases outside the gene matches: 2. Here the CDR3 reads CASSLDRGSQHF. CDR3 DNA: TGTGCCAGCAGTTTAGACAGGGGGAGCCAGCATTTT.

The rearrangement uses TRBV29-1 and TRBJ2-7, with 9 bases matching TRBD1. V lost 6 bases to trimming and J lost 2 bases; unmatched junction nucleotides: 5. The CDR3 totals 13 residues. Germline values: CDR1 SQVTM, CDR2 ANQGSEA. DNA for the CDR3: TGCAGCGTCCTACGACAGGGGGCCTACGAGCAGTACTTC. This codes for CSVLRQGAYEQYF.

This chain connects TRBV15 to TRBJ2-1; 10 bases align to TRBD2. The CDR3 is 16 amino acids. The junction had 3 bases not matched to a gene; V was cut back by 1 base and J by 3 bases. Germline V gene sequence: CDR1 LNHNV, CDR2 YYDKDF (reference sequence). The CDR3 loop reads CATSRVSGRFYNEQFF. The CDR3 bases are TGTGCCACCAGCAGAGTTAGCGGGAGGTTCTACAATGAGCAGTTCTTC.

V is TRBV5-1 and J is TRBJ1-1; the match to TRBD1 covers 8 bases. The CDR3 totals 14 residues. Germline CDR1 is SGHRS and CDR2 is YFSETQ. Trimming at V came to 3 bases and at J to 1 base, leaving 2 bases not matched to a gene. CDR3 DNA sequence: TGCGCCAGCAGCTCAGGACAGGGGAACACTGAAGCTTTCTTT. Translation: CASSSGQGNTEAFF.

This clone has just one count. The J gene is TRBJ2-5, the V gene TRBV6-6; 9 nucleotides line up with TRBD2. The CDR3 runs 14 residues. Trimming took 7 bases from V and 4 from J; bases not matched to a gene: 7. Germline V gene lookup returns CDR1 MNHNY and CDR2 SVGAGI (reference sequence). Written as DNA, the CDR3 is TGTGCCAGCACTCCAGCGGGGGGCGGAGAGACCCAGTACTTC. Its protein is CASTPAGGGETQYF.

The chain combines TRBV5-4 with TRBJ2-3; D may match TRBD1 or TRBD2 (6 bases each). The CDR3 is 13 amino acids. The germline gives CDR1 SGHNT, CDR2 YYREEE (reference sequence). V gave up 4 bases and J gave up 13 bases, with 19 bases separating them. DNA of the CDR3: TGTGCCAGCAGCGCCCTGGAGGGGGTGTCGGAGTATTTT. It encodes CASSALEGVSEYF. The whole variable domain, remainder taken from reference TRBV5-4 and TRBJ2-3, is ETGVTQSPTHLIKTRGQQVTLRCSSQSGHNTVSWYQQALGQGPQFIFQYYREEENGRGNFPPRFSGLQFPNYSSELNVNALELDDSALYLCASSALEGVSEYFGPGTRLTVL.

This clone was detected once. The J gene is TRBJ2-7, the V gene TRBV9; 7 bases agree with TRBD1. Germline assignment: CDR1 SGDLS and CDR2 YYNGEE. CDR3 length equals 15 residues. The trim removed 0 bases at V and 1 base at J, leaving 4 bases unmatched. This CDR3 is CASSVGKGASYEQYF. The CDR3 region has the DNA TGTGCCAGCAGCGTAGGGAAGGGGGCTTCCTACGAGCAGTACTTC.

V usage is TRBV19 and J usage is TRBJ1-5, with no clear D. Germline CDR1 reads LNHDA; CDR2 reads SQIVND (reference sequence). V dropped 5 bases and J dropped 7 bases, with 12 bases sitting between them. The CDR3 totals 13 residues. This CDR3 reads CASSVTAWQPQHF. DNA for the CDR3: TGTGCCAGTAGTGTCACAGCTTGGCAGCCCCAGCATTTT. Full variable domain (rest looked up from reference TRBV19 and TRBJ1-5): DGGITQSPKYLFRKEGQNVTLSCEQNLNHDAMYWYRQDPGQGLRLIYYSQIVNDFQKGDIAEGYSVSREKKESFPLTVTSAQKNPTAFYLCASSVTAWQPQHFGDGTRLSIL.

The chain joins TRBV4-3 to TRBJ2-3; a weak D match, TRBD2 (7 bases). The CDR3 has 16 amino acids. V was clipped by 0 bases and J by 7 bases, with 17 bases between them. Germline lookup yields CDR1 LGHNA and CDR2 YSLEER. The CDR3 nucleotides are TGCGCCAGCAGCCAAGAAACGTCGGGGGGCGCGTATACGCAGTATTTT. Translation: CASSQETSGGAYTQYF.

The chain combines TRBV27 with TRBJ2-1; 10 nucleotides agree with TRBD2. Trimming took 5 bases from V and 8 from J; bases not matched to a gene: 6. Germline values: CDR1 MNHEY, CDR2 SMNVEV (reference sequence). There are 14 residues in the CDR3. CDR3 sequence: CASSILAGDHEQFF. The CDR3 DNA reads as TGTGCCAGCAGTATCCTAGCGGGAGATCATGAGCAGTTCTTC.

The rearrangement links TRBV29-1 to TRBJ2-7, with D tentatively TRBD2 (6 bases). The CDR3 contains 13 residues. Between the trimmed V and J ends, which lost 4 bases and 6 bases, there was a span of 16 bases. Germline values: CDR1 SQVTM, CDR2 ANQGSEA. For the CDR3, the DNA is TGCAGCGTTGCCGAACTAGCACGCGCCGAGCAGTACTTC. Translated, it gives CSVAELARAEQYF.

A few counts support this clone. The chain couples TRBV30 to TRBJ2-5; D gene unclear. Germline loops: CDR1 GTSNPN, CDR2 SVGIG (reference sequence). The CDR3 is 16 residues long. V was trimmed by 3 bases and J by 0 bases, leaving 17 bases between them. This CDR3 is CAWSSILTVYQETQYF. The CDR3 nucleotides read TGTGCCTGGAGCTCCATATTAACAGTGTACCAAGAGACCCAGTACTTC.

The genes are TRBV7-9 and TRBJ1-4, with a tentative D call TRBD1 (5 bases). The CDR3 contains 15 residues. Per the germline V gene, CDR1 is SEHNR and CDR2 is FQNEAQ (reference sequence). Deletions cut 1 base from V and 6 bases from J, with 12 bases between. CDR3: CASSLVGRGDEKLFF. CDR3 nucleotide sequence: TGTGCCAGCAGCTTAGTCGGCCGGGGGGATGAAAAACTGTTTTTT.

As regards this clone: At one of its ends the junction is not consistent with the germline gene, which may arise from a read error. Other nucleotide sequences in the sample specify the same CDR3. The chain carries TRBV18 and TRBJ2-1, with 10 bases matching TRBD2. From germline, CDR1 is KGHSH and CDR2 LQKENI. The CDR3 spans 12 residues. CDR3 sequence: CASSPGLAEQFF. The DNA of the CDR3 is TGTGCCAGCTCACCCGGACTAGCGGAGCAATTCTTC.

The rearrangement links TRBV19 to TRBJ2-3; 11 positions agree with TRBD2. This CDR3 comprises 15 residues. The germline V gene encodes CDR1 LNHDA and CDR2 SQIVND (reference sequence). Unmatched junction bases numbered 6, after V lost 5 bases and J lost 5 bases. The CDR3 loop reads CASSLGLAVLDTQYF. In DNA, the CDR3 is TGTGCCAGTAGTCTGGGACTAGCGGTTCTAGATACGCAGTATTTT.